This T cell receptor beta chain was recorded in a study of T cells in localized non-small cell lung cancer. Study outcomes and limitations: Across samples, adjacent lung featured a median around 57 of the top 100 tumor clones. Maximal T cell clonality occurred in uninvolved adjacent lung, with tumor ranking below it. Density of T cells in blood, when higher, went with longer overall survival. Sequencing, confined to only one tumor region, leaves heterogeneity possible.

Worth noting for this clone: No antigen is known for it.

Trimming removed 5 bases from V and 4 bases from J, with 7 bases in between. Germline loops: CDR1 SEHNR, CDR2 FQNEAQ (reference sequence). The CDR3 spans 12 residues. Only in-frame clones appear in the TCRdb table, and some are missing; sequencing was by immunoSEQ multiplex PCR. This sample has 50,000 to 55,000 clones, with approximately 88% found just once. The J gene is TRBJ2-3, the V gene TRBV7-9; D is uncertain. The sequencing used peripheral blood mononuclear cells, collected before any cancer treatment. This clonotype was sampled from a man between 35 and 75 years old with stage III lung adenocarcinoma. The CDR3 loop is CASSKSADTQYF. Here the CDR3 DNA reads TGTGCCAGCAGCAAATCTGCAGATACGCAGTATTTT.